This record covers a single T cell receptor (delta chain). Its antigen is currently unknown. The data are from a study of Vδ1+ human thymocytes. Germline CDR1 reads TSWWSYY; CDR2 reads QGS. The CDR3 totals 22 residues. The V segment lost 4 bases and the J segment 2 bases; nucleotides outside the gene matches: 25. Study-level points and caveats: Highly polyclonal TRG and TRD repertoires with Gaussian CDR3 length distributions appeared in thymus. Thymic delta-chain repertoires held roughly 18% Vdelta2 sequences and few Vdelta3, despite high sort purity.

Sequences come from RNA converted to cDNA by reverse transcription. Multiplex PCR used pooled V-gene forward primers and a constant-region reverse primer to amplify CDR3s. TCRdb called clones from the multiplex PCR reads again using CATT. The data hold some 55,000 delta-chain clones, with 15% to 20% observed a single time. The rearrangement joins TRDV1 to TRDJ1; TRDD3 matches at 10 bases. This TCR derives from a boy in the first two years of life who had congenital heart surgery. Material for sequencing was Vdelta1+ gamma-delta thymocytes from the thymus. Subset given: FACS-sorted CD3+ TCRalphabeta- TCRVdelta1+ TCRVdelta2- thymocytes. CDR3: CALGAIQLSFLGGYRFTDKLIF. The CDR3 nucleotides are TGTGCTCTTGGGGCCATTCAACTAAGCTTTCTTGGGGGATACCGTTTTACCGATAAACTCATCTTT.